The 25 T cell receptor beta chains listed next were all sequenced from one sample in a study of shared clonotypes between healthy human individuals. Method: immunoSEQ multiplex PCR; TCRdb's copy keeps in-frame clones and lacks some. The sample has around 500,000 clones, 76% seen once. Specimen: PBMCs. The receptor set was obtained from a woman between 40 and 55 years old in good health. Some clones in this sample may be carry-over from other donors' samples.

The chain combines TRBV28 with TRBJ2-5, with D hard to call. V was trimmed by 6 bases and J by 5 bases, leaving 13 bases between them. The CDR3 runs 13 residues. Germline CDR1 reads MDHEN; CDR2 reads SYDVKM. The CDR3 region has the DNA TGTGCCAGCAGCTCCGTAGTAGGTGAGACCCAGTACTTC. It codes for CASSSVVGETQYF.

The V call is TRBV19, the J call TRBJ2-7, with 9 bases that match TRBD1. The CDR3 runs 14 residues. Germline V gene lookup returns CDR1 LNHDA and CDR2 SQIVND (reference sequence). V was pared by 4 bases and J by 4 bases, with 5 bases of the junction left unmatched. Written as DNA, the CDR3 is TGTGCCAGTAGTACCCACAGGGGGCAGTACGAGCAGTACTTC. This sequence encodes CASSTHRGQYEQYF.

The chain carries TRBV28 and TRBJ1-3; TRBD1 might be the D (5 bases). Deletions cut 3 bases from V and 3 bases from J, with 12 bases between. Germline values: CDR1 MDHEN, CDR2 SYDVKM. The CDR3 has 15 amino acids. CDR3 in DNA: TGTGCCAGCAGTTTCCACGGGGGGGATGGAAACACCATATATTTT. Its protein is CASSFHGGDGNTIYF. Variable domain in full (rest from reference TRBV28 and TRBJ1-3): DVKVTQSSRYLVKRTGEKVFLECVQDMDHENMFWYRQDPGLGLRLIYFSYDVKMKEKGDIPEGYSVSREKKERFSLILESASTNQTSMYLCASSFHGGDGNTIYFGEGSWLTVV.

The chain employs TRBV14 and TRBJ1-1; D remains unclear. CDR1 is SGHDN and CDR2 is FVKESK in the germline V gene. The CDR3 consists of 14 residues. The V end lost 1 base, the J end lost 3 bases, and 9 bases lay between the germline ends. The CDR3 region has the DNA TGTGCCAGCAGCCAAGTAGGTTGGGACACTGAAGCTTTCTTT. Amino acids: CASSQVGWDTEAFF. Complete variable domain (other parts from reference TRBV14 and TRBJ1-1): EAGVTQFPSHSVIEKGQTVTLRCDPISGHDNLYWYRRVMGKEIKFLLHFVKESKQDESGMPNNRFLAERTGGTYSTLKVQPAELEDSGVYFCASSQVGWDTEAFFGQGTRLTVV.

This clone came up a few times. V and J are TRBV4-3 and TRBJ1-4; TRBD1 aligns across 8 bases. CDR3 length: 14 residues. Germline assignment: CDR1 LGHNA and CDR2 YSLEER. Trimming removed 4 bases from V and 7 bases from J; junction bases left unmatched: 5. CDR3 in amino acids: CASSRQGRVEKLFF. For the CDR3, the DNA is TGCGCCAGCAGCCGACAGGGGCGGGTTGAAAAACTGTTTTTT.

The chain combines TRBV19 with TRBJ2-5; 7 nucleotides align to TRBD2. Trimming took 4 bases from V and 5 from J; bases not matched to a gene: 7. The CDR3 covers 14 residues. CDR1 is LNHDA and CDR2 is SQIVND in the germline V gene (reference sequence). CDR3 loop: CASSRRETGETQYF. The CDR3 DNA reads TGTGCCAGTAGTAGGCGGGAGACCGGGGAGACCCAGTACTTC.

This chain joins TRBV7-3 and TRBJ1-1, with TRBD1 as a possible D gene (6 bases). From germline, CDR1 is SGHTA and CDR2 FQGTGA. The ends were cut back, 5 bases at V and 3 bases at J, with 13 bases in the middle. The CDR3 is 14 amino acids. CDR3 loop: CASSLTPGDTEAFF. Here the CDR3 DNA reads TGTGCCAGCAGCCTGACCCCAGGGGACACTGAAGCTTTCTTT.

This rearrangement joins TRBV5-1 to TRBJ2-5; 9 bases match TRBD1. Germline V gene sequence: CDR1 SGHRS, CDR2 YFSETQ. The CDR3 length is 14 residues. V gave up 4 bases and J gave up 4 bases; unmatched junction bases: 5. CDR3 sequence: CASSPGQGRETQYF. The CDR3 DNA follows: TGCGCCAGCAGCCCCGGACAGGGGAGAGAGACCCAGTACTTC.

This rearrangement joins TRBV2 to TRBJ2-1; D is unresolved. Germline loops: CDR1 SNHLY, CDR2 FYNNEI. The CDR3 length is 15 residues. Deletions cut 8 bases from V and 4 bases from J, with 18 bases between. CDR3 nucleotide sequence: TGTGCCAGCGTTCCTCGGACCGCTTATTACAATGAGCAGTTCTTC. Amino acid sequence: CASVPRTAYYNEQFF.

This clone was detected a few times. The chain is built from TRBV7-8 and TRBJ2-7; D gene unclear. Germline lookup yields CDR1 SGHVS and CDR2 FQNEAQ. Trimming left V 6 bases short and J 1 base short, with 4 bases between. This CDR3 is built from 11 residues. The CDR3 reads CASRNSYEQYF. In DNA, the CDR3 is TGTGCCAGCAGGAATTCCTACGAGCAGTACTTC.

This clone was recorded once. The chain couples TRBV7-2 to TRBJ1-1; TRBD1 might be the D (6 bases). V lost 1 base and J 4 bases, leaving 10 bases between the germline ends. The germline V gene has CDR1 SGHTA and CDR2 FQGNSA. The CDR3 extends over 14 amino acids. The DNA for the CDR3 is TGTGCCAGCAGCTTAGATGTCAGGGGCACTGAAGCTTTCTTT. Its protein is CASSLDVRGTEAFF. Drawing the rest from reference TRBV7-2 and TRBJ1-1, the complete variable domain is GAGVSQSPSNKVTEKGKDVELRCDPISGHTALYWYRQSLGQGLEFLIYFQGNSAPDKSGLPSDRFSAERTGGSVSTLTIQRTQQEDSAVYLCASSLDVRGTEAFFGQGTRLTVV.

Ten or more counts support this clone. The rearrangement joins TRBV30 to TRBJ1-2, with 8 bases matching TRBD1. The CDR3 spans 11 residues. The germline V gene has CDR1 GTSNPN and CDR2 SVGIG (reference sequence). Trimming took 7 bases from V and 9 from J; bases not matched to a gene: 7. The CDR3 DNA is TGTGCCTCCGGACAGGGAGAAAGCTACACCTTC. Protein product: CASGQGESYTF.

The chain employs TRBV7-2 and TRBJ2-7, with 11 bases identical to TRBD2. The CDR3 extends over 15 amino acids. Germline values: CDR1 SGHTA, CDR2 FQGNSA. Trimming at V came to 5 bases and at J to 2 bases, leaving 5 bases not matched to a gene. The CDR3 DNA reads TGTGCCAGCAGCGCGACTAGCGGGATGACCTACGAGCAGTACTTC. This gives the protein CASSATSGMTYEQYF.

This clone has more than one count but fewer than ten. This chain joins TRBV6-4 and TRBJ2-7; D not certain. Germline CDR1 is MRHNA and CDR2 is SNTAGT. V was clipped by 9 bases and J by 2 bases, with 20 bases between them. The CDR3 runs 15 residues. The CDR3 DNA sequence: TGTGCCAGTAGAAGACAAGGTGGAGACACCTACGAGCAGTACTTC. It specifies CASRRQGGDTYEQYF.

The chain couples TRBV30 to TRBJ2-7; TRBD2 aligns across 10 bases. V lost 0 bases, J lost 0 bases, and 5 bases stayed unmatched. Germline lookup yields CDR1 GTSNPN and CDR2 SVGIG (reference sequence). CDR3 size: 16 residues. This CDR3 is CAWSVGASGSSYEQYF. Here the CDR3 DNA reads TGTGCCTGGAGTGTAGGGGCTAGCGGGAGCTCCTACGAGCAGTACTTC.

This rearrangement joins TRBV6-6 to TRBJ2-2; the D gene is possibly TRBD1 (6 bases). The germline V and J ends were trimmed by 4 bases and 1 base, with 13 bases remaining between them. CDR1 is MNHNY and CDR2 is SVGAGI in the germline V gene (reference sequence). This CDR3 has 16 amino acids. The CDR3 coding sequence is TGTGCCAGCAGTTCCACAGGGCAGCGGAACACCGGGGAGCTGTTTTTT. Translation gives CASSSTGQRNTGELFF.

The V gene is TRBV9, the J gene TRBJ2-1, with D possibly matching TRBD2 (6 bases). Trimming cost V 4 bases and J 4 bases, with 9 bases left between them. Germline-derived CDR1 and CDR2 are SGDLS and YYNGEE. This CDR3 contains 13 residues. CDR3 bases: TGTGCCAGCAGCTTGGGACTTTACAATGAGCAGTTCTTC. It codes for CASSLGLYNEQFF.

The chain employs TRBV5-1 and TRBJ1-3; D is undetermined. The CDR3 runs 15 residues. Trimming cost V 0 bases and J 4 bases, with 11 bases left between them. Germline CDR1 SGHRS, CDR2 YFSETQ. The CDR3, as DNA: TGCGCCAGCAGCTTGGCCAAGGATGGCGGAAACACCATATATTTT. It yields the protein CASSLAKDGGNTIYF.

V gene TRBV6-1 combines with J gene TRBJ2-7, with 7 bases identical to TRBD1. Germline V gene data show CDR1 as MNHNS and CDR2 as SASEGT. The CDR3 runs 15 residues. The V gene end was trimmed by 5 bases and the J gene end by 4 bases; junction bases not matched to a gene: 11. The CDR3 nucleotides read TGTGCCAGCAGTCAACGACCGGGACAGTGGTACGAGCAGTACTTC. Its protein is CASSQRPGQWYEQYF.

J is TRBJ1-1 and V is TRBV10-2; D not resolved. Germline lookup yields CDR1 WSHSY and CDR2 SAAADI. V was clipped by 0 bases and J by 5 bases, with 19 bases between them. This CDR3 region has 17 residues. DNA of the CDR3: TGCGCCAGCAGTGAGTCGATACGCAAGGTGAAGAAAACTGAAGCTTTCTTT. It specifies CASSESIRKVKKTEAFF.

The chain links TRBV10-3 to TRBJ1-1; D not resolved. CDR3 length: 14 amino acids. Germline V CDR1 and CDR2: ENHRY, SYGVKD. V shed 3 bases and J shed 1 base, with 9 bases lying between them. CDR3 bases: TGTGCCATCAGTGACCCTTCTACGAACACTGAAGCTTTCTTT. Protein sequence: CAISDPSTNTEAFF.

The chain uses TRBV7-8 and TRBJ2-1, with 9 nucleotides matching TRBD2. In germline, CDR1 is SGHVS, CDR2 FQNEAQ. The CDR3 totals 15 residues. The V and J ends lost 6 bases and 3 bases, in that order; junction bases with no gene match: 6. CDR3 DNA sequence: TGTGCCAGCAGTTTCATAGCGGGGGACTACAATGAGCAGTTCTTC. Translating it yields CASSFIAGDYNEQFF. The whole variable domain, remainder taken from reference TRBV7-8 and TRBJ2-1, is GAGVSQSPRYKVAKRGQDVALRCDPISGHVSLFWYQQALGQGPEFLTYFQNEAQLDKSGLPSDRFFAERPEGSVSTLKIQRTQQEDSAVYLCASSFIAGDYNEQFFGPGTRLTVL.

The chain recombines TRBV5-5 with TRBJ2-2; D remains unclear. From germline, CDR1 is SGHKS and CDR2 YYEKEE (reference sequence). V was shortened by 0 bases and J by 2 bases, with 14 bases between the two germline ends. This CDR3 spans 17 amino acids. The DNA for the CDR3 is TGTGCCAGCAGCTTGGCCCCGACTTGGGGTAACACCGGGGAGCTGTTTTTT. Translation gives CASSLAPTWGNTGELFF.

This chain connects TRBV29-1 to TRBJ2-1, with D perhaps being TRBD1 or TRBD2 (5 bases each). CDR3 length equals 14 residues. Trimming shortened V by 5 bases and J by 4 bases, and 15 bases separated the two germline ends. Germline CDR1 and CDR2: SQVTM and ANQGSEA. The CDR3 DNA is TGCAGCGTTAGGGCCCCCGGGGCTTACAATGAGCAGTTCTTC. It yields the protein CSVRAPGAYNEQFF.

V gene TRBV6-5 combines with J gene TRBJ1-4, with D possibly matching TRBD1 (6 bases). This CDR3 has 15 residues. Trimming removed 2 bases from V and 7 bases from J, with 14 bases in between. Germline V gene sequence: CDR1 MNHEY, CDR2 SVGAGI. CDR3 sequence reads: CASSYGGHIPEKLFF. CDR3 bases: TGTGCCAGCAGTTACGGGGGGCATATCCCTGAAAAACTGTTTTTT.